This T cell receptor beta chain comes out of a study of blood T cell repertoires in COVID-19. Across the study: The United States, Italy and Spain were the sources of the acute and convalescent COVID-19 samples. PBMCs, B-cell-depleted T cells, or T cells were the source of the cDNA or gDNA that made up the material.

The Seattle patients joined while their infection was active and were tracked longitudinally afterward. In the original workflow: Quantification of nucleated cells was approximated via reference gene primer amplification. Sequencing used immunoSEQ multiplex PCR; TCRdb keeps in-frame clones, though not all of them. D and trimming come from the DNA, and the V and J calls and clone size come from that table. The sample holds around 210,000 clones; roughly 85% are singletons and the top ten take less than 6.5%. Germline-derived CDR1 and CDR2 are SEHNR and FQNEAQ (reference sequence). The germline V and J ends were trimmed by 1 base and 6 bases, with 6 bases remaining between them. This CDR3 is 13 amino acids long.

This chain links TRBV7-9 with TRBJ1-4, with D perhaps TRBD1 (5 bases). The origin of this receptor is a man aged 50-59 years with COVID-19, enrolled during active disease. The specimen sequenced was peripheral blood. CDR3 amino acids: CASSLVGDEKLFF. Written as DNA, the CDR3 is TGTGCCAGCAGCTTAGTAGGGGATGAAAAACTGTTTTTT.